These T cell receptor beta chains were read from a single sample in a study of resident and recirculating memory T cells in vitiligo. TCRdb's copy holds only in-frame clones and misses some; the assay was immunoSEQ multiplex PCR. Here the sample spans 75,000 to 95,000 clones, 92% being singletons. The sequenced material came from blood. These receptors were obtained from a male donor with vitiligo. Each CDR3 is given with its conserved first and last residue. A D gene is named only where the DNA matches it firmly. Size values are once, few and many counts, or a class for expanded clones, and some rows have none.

cdr3_aa: CASSWVGGFGTYEQYF
cdr3_nt: TGTGCCAGCAGCTGGGTAGGGGGCTTTGGAACCTACGAGCAGTACTTC
j_call: TRBJ2-7
v_call: TRBV7-2
d_call: TRBD1
clone_size: -

cdr3_aa: CATHPGKSYNEQFF
cdr3_nt: TGCGCAACCCACCCGGGGAAGAGCTACAATGAGCAGTTCTTC
j_call: TRBJ2-1
v_call: TRBV23-1
d_call: -
clone_size: -

cdr3_aa: CSVEILARQYF
cdr3_nt: TGCAGCGTTGAAATTTTGGCCCGGCAGTATTTT
j_call: TRBJ2-3
v_call: TRBV29-1
d_call: -
clone_size: -

cdr3_aa: CASTNTGGAETQYF
cdr3_nt: TGTGCCAGCACTAACACAGGGGGCGCGGAGACCCAGTACTTC
j_call: TRBJ2-5
v_call: TRBV6-5
d_call: TRBD1
clone_size: -

cdr3_aa: CASSSRTSGVGREQYF
cdr3_nt: TGTGCCAGCAGCTCCCGAACTAGCGGGGTGGGCCGCGAGCAGTACTTC
j_call: TRBJ2-7
v_call: TRBV7-2
d_call: TRBD2
clone_size: -

cdr3_aa: CASSPTGYTEAFF
cdr3_nt: TGTGCCAGCAGCCCCACAGGGTACACTGAAGCTTTCTTT
j_call: TRBJ1-1
v_call: TRBV25-1
d_call: -
clone_size: few

cdr3_aa: CAWAQRGRRTDTQYF
cdr3_nt: TGTGCCTGGGCCCAGAGAGGTCGACGCACAGATACGCAGTATTTT
j_call: TRBJ2-3
v_call: TRBV30
d_call: -
clone_size: once

cdr3_aa: CASSLSSGQGVTVYGYTF
cdr3_nt: TGTGCCAGCAGTTTATCTTCAGGACAGGGGGTTACTGTGTATGGCTACACCTTC
j_call: TRBJ1-2
v_call: TRBV27
d_call: TRBD1
clone_size: -

cdr3_aa: CASSPSGAYEQYF
cdr3_nt: TGTGCCAGCAGCCCCTCGGGGGCCTACGAGCAGTACTTC
j_call: TRBJ2-7
v_call: TRBV4-2
d_call: -
clone_size: -

cdr3_aa: CASQGSQHGYTF
cdr3_nt: TGTGCCAGCCAGGGGTCACAGCATGGCTACACCTTC
j_call: TRBJ1-2
v_call: TRBV27
d_call: -
clone_size: -

cdr3_aa: CAWGRDRPYGYTF
cdr3_nt: TGTGCCTGGGGACGGGACAGACCCTATGGCTACACCTTC
j_call: TRBJ1-2
v_call: TRBV30
d_call: TRBD1
clone_size: -

cdr3_aa: CATSPNGGRIYSNQPQHF
cdr3_nt: TGTGCCACCAGCCCCAATGGAGGCCGAATCTATAGCAATCAGCCCCAGCATTTT
j_call: TRBJ1-5
v_call: TRBV15
d_call: -
clone_size: once

cdr3_aa: CASRNVLQGGSQHF
cdr3_nt: TGTGCCAGCAGAAACGTTCTGCAGGGAGGATCCCAGCATTTT
j_call: TRBJ1-5
v_call: TRBV28
d_call: -
clone_size: -

cdr3_aa: CASTTGGNQPQHF
cdr3_nt: TGTGCCAGTACGACAGGGGGAAATCAGCCCCAGCATTTT
j_call: TRBJ1-5
v_call: TRBV6-6
d_call: TRBD1
clone_size: few

cdr3_aa: CASSLVYGNQPQHF
cdr3_nt: TGTGCCAGCAGTTTAGTGTATGGCAATCAGCCCCAGCATTTT
j_call: TRBJ1-5
v_call: TRBV28
d_call: -
clone_size: -